Below, 29 T cell receptor beta chains from the same sample are listed, as sequenced in a study of tumor and adjacent non-tumor tissue in lung cancer. Three rounds of nested PCR, following a modified ARM-PCR protocol, produced the TCRbeta library. TCRdb redid the calling of the multiplex PCR reads with MiXCR, one entry per CDR3 protein. The sample gives 120,000 to 150,000 distinct CDR3 sequences, approximately 66% of which show up once; over 15% is in the top ten. RNA was extracted from bulk tissue without any cell sorting. Sequences were obtained from lung tumor tissue. The receptors shown here come from a man aged 55-75 years with small cell lung cancer.

J is TRBJ2-7 and V is TRBV11-2, with D possibly being TRBD1 (6 bases). Trimming removed 2 bases from V and 7 bases from J, with 15 bases in between. The CDR3 covers 14 residues. Germline CDR1 SGHAT, CDR2 FQNNGV. The CDR3 sequence: CASSLIFRGGEQYF. The CDR3 nucleotides read TGTGCCAGCAGCTTAATCTTCAGGGGCGGTGAGCAGTACTTC.

Turning to this clonotype: A much bigger clone sits one base away, suggesting this may be a read error. V and J are TRBV6-1 and TRBJ2-7; D tentatively fits TRBD1 or TRBD2 (5 bases each). The germline CDR1 and CDR2 sequences are MNHNS and SASEGT. This CDR3 comprises 16 residues. Here the CDR3 DNA reads TGTGCCAGCAGTTTACAGGCGGGTGGTAGGGGCTACGAGCAGCACTTC. This encodes CASSLQAGGRGYEQHF.

Notes on this clonotype: A read error may be the cause here, since a much bigger clone is one base away. The chain recombines TRBV4-2 with TRBJ2-1; no definite D call. CDR1 LGHNA and CDR2 YNFKEQ come from the germline V gene. Between the trimmed V and J ends, which lost 3 bases and 1 base, there was a span of 13 bases. The CDR3 is 16 amino acids. The CDR3 spells CASSHVAIVSYNEQFF. CDR3 bases: TGTGCCAGCAGCCATGTGGCGATCGTATCCTACAATGAGCAGTTCTTC.

The gene calls are TRBV6-6 and TRBJ2-5, with D possibly matching TRBD2 (6 bases). CDR3 size: 14 residues. CDR1 and CDR2 from the germline V gene are MNHNY and SVGAGI (reference sequence). V was trimmed by 7 bases and J by 1 base, leaving 13 bases between them. The CDR3 DNA is TGTGCCAGCACTGCAGCCGGGGGCCAAGAGACCCAGTACTTC. Amino acids: CASTAAGGQETQYF.

The rearrangement joins TRBV28 to TRBJ2-5; 7 nucleotides match TRBD2. The CDR3 sequence is 14 residues long. The trim removed 8 bases at V and 5 bases at J, leaving 11 bases unmatched. Germline CDR1 reads MDHEN; CDR2 reads SYDVKM. CDR3 coding DNA: TGTGCCAGCTCCCCTGGGGGGGGATGTGAGACCCAGTACTTC. This sequence encodes CASSPGGGCETQYF.

A word on this clonotype: An end of the junction does not agree with germline; a read error may underlie this. This sequence joins TRBV20-1 and TRBJ2-1; 9 bases align to TRBD2. CDR1 and CDR2 (germline): DFQATT, SNEGSKA (reference sequence). The CDR3 has 15 amino acids. CDR3 sequence: CSATELAGLYSEQFF. CDR3 nucleotides: TGCAGTGCTACGGAACTAGCGGGCCTATACAGTGAGCAGTTCTTC.

CDR3 coding DNA: TGCGCGTCCGGACCTGGGGACCTTAATTCACCCCTCCACTTT. This translates into CASGPGDLNSPLHF. V gene TRBV5-1 combines with J gene TRBJ1-6, with D possibly TRBD1 on 5 matching bases. The CDR3 spans 14 residues. The germline gives CDR1 SGHRS, CDR2 YFSETQ.

Many counts were recorded for this clonotype. V gene TRBV4-1 combines with J gene TRBJ2-2; 9 bases agree with TRBD2. This CDR3 spans 16 amino acids. The germline gives CDR1 MGHRA, CDR2 YSYEKL. J was trimmed by 7 bases and V by 4 bases; bases with no gene match: 10. The CDR3 nucleotides are TGCGCCAGCAGCCTCTATACTAGCGGGTATGGCGGGGAGCTGTTTTTT. This encodes CASSLYTSGYGGELFF.

This clonotype came up many times. The J gene is TRBJ2-7, the V gene TRBV12-3 or TRBV12-4; the match to TRBD2 covers 7 bases. The CDR3 has 14 amino acids. V dropped 3 bases and J dropped 3; count of bases not matched to a gene: 5. The CDR3 bases are TGTGCCAGCAGTTTGACAGCGGGGCACTACGAGCAGTACTTC. Residues: CASSLTAGHYEQYF.

A note on this clonotype: The junction and the germline gene differ at one end; a read error may be behind it. V gene TRBV28 combines with J gene TRBJ2-1; 11 bases match TRBD2. Germline V gives CDR1 MDHEN, CDR2 SYDVKM. This CDR3 contains 15 residues. For the CDR3, the DNA is TGTGTCAGCAGCACTAGCGGGGGCCGCTACAAAGAGCAGTTCTTC. Translation gives CVSSTSGGRYKEQFF.

The rearrangement uses TRBV6-2 or TRBV6-3 and TRBJ2-2, with 9 bases identical to TRBD1. V lost 6 bases and J lost 3; bases outside the gene matches: 2. CDR3 length equals 14 residues. In germline, CDR1 is MNHEY, CDR2 SVGEGT. CDR3: CASSYRGHTGELFF. The CDR3 DNA reads as TGTGCCAGCAGCTACAGGGGGCACACCGGGGAGCTGTTTTTT.

This clonotype is a singleton in its sample. The chain has TRBV11-1 and TRBJ2-5; 7 nucleotides agree with TRBD1. V shed 7 bases and J 7 bases; nucleotides not matched to a gene: 12. Germline CDR1 is SGHAT and CDR2 is FQDESV (reference sequence). This CDR3 comprises 14 residues. CDR3: CASNPEGATRTQYF. CDR3 in DNA: TGTGCCAGCAACCCTGAGGGGGCTACGCGGACCCAGTACTTC.

The chain couples TRBV18 to TRBJ1-1; D gene uncertain. The length of the CDR3 is 15 residues. Trimming took off 3 bases at V and 11 bases at J, with 22 bases between the two ends. Germline assignment: CDR1 KGHSH and CDR2 LQKENI. In nucleotides, the CDR3 is TGTGCCAGCTCACCGCCAACTGCTTTTGGGGTTGGTGCTTTCTTT. Its protein product is CASSPPTAFGVGAFF.

Concerning this clonotype: The junction shows a germline mismatch at one end, possibly a read error. The rearrangement joins TRBV11-2 to TRBJ2-5; no clear D. CDR3 length equals 13 residues. Germline V gene data show CDR1 as SGHAT and CDR2 as FQNNGV. The CDR3 DNA is TGTGCCAGCAGCTTAGAGCCAGAAGAGACCCAGCATTTC. It specifies CASSLEPEETQHF.

The chain employs TRBV12-3 or TRBV12-4 and TRBJ2-2; weak D call: TRBD2 (6 bases). Trimming shortened V by 7 bases and J by 0 bases, and 15 bases separated the two germline ends. The CDR3 is made up of 16 amino acids. CDR3 coding DNA: TGTGCCAGCAAAATAGCCGGGACTTCGAACACCGGGGAGCTGTTTTTT. Translated: CASKIAGTSNTGELFF.

Notes on this clonotype: At one of its ends the junction is not consistent with the germline gene, which may arise from a read error. The V call is TRBV11-3, the J call TRBJ2-1; TRBD2 aligns across 7 bases. The CDR3 consists of 14 residues. Germline V gene lookup returns CDR1 SGHNT and CDR2 YENEEA. CDR3 bases: TGTGCCTGCGGATCAGGCGGGAGCTACAATGGGCAGTCCTTC. It translates to CACGSGGSYNGQSF.

Points on this clonotype: Here the CDR3 omits its conserved ending phenylalanine or tryptophan, so a read error is the likely source. This chain uses TRBV6-5 with TRBJ2-1, with D possibly being TRBD1 (5 bases). Per germline, CDR1 MNHEY and CDR2 SVGAGI. The CDR3 contains 13 residues. CDR3 protein: CACRIRGSIEQFS. CDR3 DNA: TGTGCCTGCAGAATAAGGGGAAGCATTGAGCAGTTCTCA.

This clonotype was found many times. The chain carries TRBV11-3 and TRBJ2-1, with 11 bases that match TRBD2. The CDR3 runs to 18 residues. V lost 4 bases, J lost 0 bases, and 8 bases stayed unmatched. Germline CDR1 and CDR2: SGHNT and YENEEA. Here the CDR3 DNA reads TGTGCCAGCAGCTCGGGACTAGCGGAGGCGGGCTCCTACAATGAGCAGTTCTTC. This gives the protein CASSSGLAEAGSYNEQFF.

This clonotype appeared a few times. The J gene is TRBJ2-7, the V gene TRBV5-6, with 8 bases aligning to TRBD1. The CDR3 sequence is 14 residues long. Germline values: CDR1 SGHDT, CDR2 YYEEEE. The V segment lost 4 bases and the J segment 3 bases; nucleotides outside the gene matches: 6. CDR3 nucleotides: TGTGCCAGCAGCCGGGGACAGGTAAACTACGAGCAGTACGTC. Residues: CASSRGQVNYEQYV.

Regarding this clonotype: A much larger clone sits a single nucleotide away, making a read error possible. The V call is TRBV6-2 or TRBV6-3, the J call TRBJ2-7; TRBD1 is a possible D gene (6 bases). Germline CDR1 reads MNHEY; CDR2 reads SVGEGT. The CDR3 consists of 13 residues. This CDR3 is CVSSYKGAYEQYF. CDR3 DNA: TGTGTCAGCAGTTATAAGGGGGCCTACGAGCAGTACTTC.

This clonotype was observed a few times. The chain recombines TRBV12-3 or TRBV12-4 with TRBJ2-1; D is possibly TRBD1 or TRBD2 (5 bases each). The CDR3 is 15 residues long. V was pared by 3 bases and J by 6 bases, with 15 bases between. In DNA, the CDR3 is TGTGCCAGCAGTTTTTGGGACGCCGGATCCAATGAGCAGTTCTTC. Residues: CASSFWDAGSNEQFF.

J is TRBJ2-5 and V is TRBV20-1; D ambiguous. This CDR3 contains 14 residues. V was pared by 5 bases and J by 1 base, with 14 bases between. Looked up from germline, CDR1 is DFQATT and CDR2 is SNEGSKA (reference sequence). In DNA form, the CDR3 reads TGCAGTGCTTTTCCGGAGAGATTCCAAGAGACCCAGTACTTC. Residues: CSAFPERFQETQYF.

Remarks on this clonotype: This may be a read error, as it is one base from a much larger clone. The chain has TRBV20-1 and TRBJ2-5; D is uncertain. This CDR3 comprises 13 residues. Germline assignment: CDR1 DFQATT and CDR2 SNEGSKA (reference sequence). In DNA form, the CDR3 reads TGCAGTGTTAGAGATCATCTGGGGGAGACCCAGTACTTC. Its translation is CSVRDHLGETQYF.

As to this clonotype: The junction departs from germline at one end; a sequencing error may be responsible. This chain joins TRBV6-2 or TRBV6-3 and TRBJ2-3; 9 nucleotides align to TRBD2. CDR1 is MNHEY and CDR2 is SVGEGT in the germline V gene. The CDR3 is 17 amino acids. This CDR3 reads CASSYPTAGGPIDMQYF. The CDR3 DNA follows: TGTGCCAGCAGTTACCCGACGGCGGGAGGGCCTATAGATATGCAGTATTTT.

Details on this clonotype: This may come from a read error, since a much larger clone is one base off. V and J are TRBV4-1 and TRBJ2-3; a possible D gene is TRBD1 (5 bases). Per the germline V gene, CDR1 is MGHRA and CDR2 is YSYEKL. The CDR3 covers 17 residues. The CDR3 DNA follows: TGCGCCAGCGGCCAAGTGAGACAGCCTCCAAGCACAGATACGCAGTATTTT. It yields the protein CASGQVRQPPSTDTQYF.

A note on this clonotype: Possible read error: a much larger clone is one base away. The chain links TRBV20-1 to TRBJ2-4; D ambiguous. Germline V gene data show CDR1 as DFQATT and CDR2 as SNEGSKA (reference sequence). The CDR3 spans 12 residues. The CDR3 nucleotides are TGCAATGCCCCCGGATCCAAAAACATTCAGTACTTC. It codes for CNAPGSKNIQYF.

With regard to this clonotype: Relative to the germline gene, one junction end is altered; a read error may explain this. The chain has TRBV29-1 and TRBJ2-1, with D possibly being TRBD1 or TRBD2 (5 bases each). Germline CDR1 and CDR2: SQVTM and ANQGSEA. This CDR3 has 14 amino acids. This CDR3 reads CGVEPRDAPGEQFF. The CDR3 nucleotides are TGCGGCGTTGAGCCCAGGGACGCCCCCGGTGAGCAGTTCTTC.

Notes on this clonotype: A much larger clone lies one base from this, so it may be a read error. The chain couples TRBV20-1 to TRBJ1-5; possibly TRBD1 for D (6 bases). Germline CDR1 DFQATT, CDR2 SNEGSKA (reference sequence). The CDR3 is 14 amino acids. The germline V and J ends were trimmed by 6 bases and 9 bases, with 21 bases remaining between them. CDR3 sequence reads: CSAQGDKTYRPQHF. CDR3 nucleotides: TGCAGTGCACAAGGGGACAAGACGTATCGGCCCCAGCATTTT.

This clonotype was detected only a few times. The CDR3 end shows no conserved phenylalanine or tryptophan, and so a read error is likely. This chain links TRBV20-1 with TRBJ2-1; 9 bases align to TRBD1. The V segment lost 0 bases and the J segment 7 bases; nucleotides outside the gene matches: 10. The V gene's germline CDR1 is DFQATT and CDR2 SNEGSKA (reference sequence). The CDR3 extends over 16 amino acids. The CDR3 loop is CSARDRDREGNNEQFL. In DNA, the CDR3 is TGCAGTGCTAGAGATCGGGACAGGGAAGGTAATAATGAGCAGTTCTTA.